This TCR beta chain was sequenced for a study of OX40 agonist ivuxolimab in advanced cancers. Trimming stripped 0 bases from V and 2 bases from J, with 17 bases between. Germline V gene lookup returns CDR1 SGHDN and CDR2 FVKESK. The CDR3 covers 17 residues. Clones were sequenced by immunoSEQ multiplex PCR, and TCRdb holds only the in-frame ones, with some missing. The data contain about 43,000 clones, about 91% of them singletons. On this clone: Its antigen remains unidentified.

The study's findings and limits: The work left the antigen specificity of expanded peripheral T cells undetermined.

The J gene is TRBJ2-7, the V gene TRBV14, with D tentatively TRBD1 or TRBD2 (5 bases each). The sample in question was CD4+ or CD8+ T cells sorted from blood, obtained in a trial of the OX40 agonist ivuxolimab. This clonotype was obtained from an adult with an advanced solid tumor such as melanoma, head and neck, liver or kidney cancer. The CDR3 nucleotides are TGTGCCAGCAGCCAAGATGTGGGACGGGCCCTCCCCTACGAGCAGTACTTC. Protein: CASSQDVGRALPYEQYF.